This T cell receptor (beta chain) was sequenced in a study of blood T cell repertoires in COVID-19. Study details: The United States, Italy and Spain supplied acute and convalescent COVID-19 samples. T cells, B-cell-depleted T cells, or PBMCs supplied cDNA or gDNA.

In the study's own analysis: By means of reference gene primer amplification, nucleated cell counts were estimated. The data were produced by immunoSEQ multiplex PCR, yet TCRdb's version contains in-frame clones alone and is incomplete. The V and J calls and the clone size are those of that table, but D and trimming were determined from the DNA. The sample lists roughly 200,000 clones, around four fifths occurring once. What was sequenced was peripheral blood. The source is a human donor in a cohort sampled during active COVID-19.

The CDR3 protein is CASSLNPSDTQYF. Here the CDR3 DNA reads TGTGCCAGCAGCTTGAACCCTAGTGATACGCAGTATTTT. This chain joins TRBV5-4 and TRBJ2-3, with D hard to call. CDR3 length: 13 residues. Trimming shortened V by 1 base and J by 6 bases, and 9 bases separated the two germline ends. Germline V gene sequence: CDR1 SGHNT, CDR2 YYREEE (reference sequence).